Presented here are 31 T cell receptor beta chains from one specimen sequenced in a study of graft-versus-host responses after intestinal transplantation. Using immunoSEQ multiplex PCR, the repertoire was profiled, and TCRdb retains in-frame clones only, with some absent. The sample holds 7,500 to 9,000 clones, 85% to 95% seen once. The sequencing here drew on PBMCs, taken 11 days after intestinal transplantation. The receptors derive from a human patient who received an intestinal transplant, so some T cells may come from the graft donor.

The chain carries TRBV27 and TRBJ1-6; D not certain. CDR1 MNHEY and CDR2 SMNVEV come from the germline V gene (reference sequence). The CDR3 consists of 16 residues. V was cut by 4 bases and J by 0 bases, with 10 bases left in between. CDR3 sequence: CASSSAGSSYNSPLHF. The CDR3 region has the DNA TGTGCCAGCAGTTCAGCAGGTTCCTCCTATAATTCACCCCTCCACTTT.

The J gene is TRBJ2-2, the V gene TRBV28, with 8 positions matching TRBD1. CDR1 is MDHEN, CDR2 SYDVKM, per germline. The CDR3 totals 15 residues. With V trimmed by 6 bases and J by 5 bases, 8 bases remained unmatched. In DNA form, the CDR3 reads TGTGCCAGCAGCCGTGGACAGGGTGAAACCGGGGAGCTGTTTTTT. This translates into CASSRGQGETGELFF.

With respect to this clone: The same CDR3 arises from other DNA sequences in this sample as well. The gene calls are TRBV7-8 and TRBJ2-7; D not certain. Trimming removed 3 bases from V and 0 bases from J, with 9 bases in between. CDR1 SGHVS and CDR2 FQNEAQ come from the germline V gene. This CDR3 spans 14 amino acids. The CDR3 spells CASSLAPSSYEQYF. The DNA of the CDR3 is TGTGCCAGCAGCTTGGCCCCAAGCTCCTACGAGCAGTACTTC. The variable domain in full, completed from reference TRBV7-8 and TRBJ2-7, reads GAGVSQSPRYKVAKRGQDVALRCDPISGHVSLFWYQQALGQGPEFLTYFQNEAQLDKSGLPSDRFFAERPEGSVSTLKIQRTQQEDSAVYLCASSLAPSSYEQYFGPGTRLTVT.

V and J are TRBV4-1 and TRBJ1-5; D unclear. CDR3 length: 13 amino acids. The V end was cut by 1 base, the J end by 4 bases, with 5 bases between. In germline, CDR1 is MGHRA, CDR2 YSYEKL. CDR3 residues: CASSQALNQPQHF. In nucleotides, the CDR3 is TGCGCCAGCAGCCAAGCCTTAAATCAGCCCCAGCATTTT.

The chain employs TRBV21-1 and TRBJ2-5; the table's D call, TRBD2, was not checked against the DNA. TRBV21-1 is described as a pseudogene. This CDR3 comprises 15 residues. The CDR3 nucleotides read TGTGCCAGCAGCACAAGCCCCGGGAACCAAGAGACCCAGTACTTC. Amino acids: CASSTSPGNQETQYF.

CDR3 bases: TGTGCCATCAGTGAACTCCCATCGGGGGGACCTGAAGCTTTCTTT. Translated, it gives CAISELPSGGPEAFF. This chain connects TRBV10-3 to TRBJ1-1; D is perhaps TRBD1 (5 bases). The CDR3 has 15 residues. Trimming took 3 bases from V and 6 from J, leaving 17 bases between them. Germline V gene sequence: CDR1 ENHRY, CDR2 SYGVKD.

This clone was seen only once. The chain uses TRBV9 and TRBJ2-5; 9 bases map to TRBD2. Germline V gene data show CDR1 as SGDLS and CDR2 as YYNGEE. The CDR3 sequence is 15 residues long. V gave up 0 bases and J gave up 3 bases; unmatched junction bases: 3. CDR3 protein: CASSVGVAGEETQYF. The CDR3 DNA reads TGTGCCAGCAGCGTAGGGGTAGCGGGGGAAGAGACCCAGTACTTC.

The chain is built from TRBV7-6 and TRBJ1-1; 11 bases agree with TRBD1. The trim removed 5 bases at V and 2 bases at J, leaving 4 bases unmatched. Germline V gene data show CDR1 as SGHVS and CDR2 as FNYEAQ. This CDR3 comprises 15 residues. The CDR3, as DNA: TGTGCCAGCAGCCCGGGACAGGGGGTTAACACTGAAGCTTTCTTT. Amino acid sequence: CASSPGQGVNTEAFF.

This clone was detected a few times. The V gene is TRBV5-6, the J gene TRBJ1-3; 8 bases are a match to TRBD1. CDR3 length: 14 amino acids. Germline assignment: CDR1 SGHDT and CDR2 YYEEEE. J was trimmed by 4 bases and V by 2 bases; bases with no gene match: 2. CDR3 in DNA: TGTGCCAGCAGCTTTTCAGGGGGCGGAAACACCATATATTTT. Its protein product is CASSFSGGGNTIYF.

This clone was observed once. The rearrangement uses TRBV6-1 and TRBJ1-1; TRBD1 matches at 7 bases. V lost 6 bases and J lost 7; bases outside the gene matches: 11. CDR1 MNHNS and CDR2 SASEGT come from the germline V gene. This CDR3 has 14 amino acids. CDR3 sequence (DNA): TGTGCCAGCAGACGAGGGCGGCAGGGGGGTGAAGCTTTCTTT. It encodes CASRRGRQGGEAFF.

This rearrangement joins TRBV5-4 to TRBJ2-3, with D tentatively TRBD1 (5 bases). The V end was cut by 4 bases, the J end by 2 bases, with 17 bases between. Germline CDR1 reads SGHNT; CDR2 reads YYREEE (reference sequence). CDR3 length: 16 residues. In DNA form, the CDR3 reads TGTGCCAGCAGCACTGGGGCAGGGCTGATCACAGATACGCAGTATTTT. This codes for CASSTGAGLITDTQYF. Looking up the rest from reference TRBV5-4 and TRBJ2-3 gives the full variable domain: ETGVTQSPTHLIKTRGQQVTLRCSSQSGHNTVSWYQQALGQGPQFIFQYYREEENGRGNFPPRFSGLQFPNYSSELNVNALELDDSALYLCASSTGAGLITDTQYFGPGTRLTVL.

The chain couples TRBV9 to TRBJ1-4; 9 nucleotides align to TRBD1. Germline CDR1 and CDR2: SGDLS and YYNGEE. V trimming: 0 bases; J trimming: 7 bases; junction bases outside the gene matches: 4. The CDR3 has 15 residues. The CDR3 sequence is CASSVGGGQGEKLFF. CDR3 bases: TGTGCCAGCAGCGTAGGGGGGGGACAGGGTGAAAAACTGTTTTTT.

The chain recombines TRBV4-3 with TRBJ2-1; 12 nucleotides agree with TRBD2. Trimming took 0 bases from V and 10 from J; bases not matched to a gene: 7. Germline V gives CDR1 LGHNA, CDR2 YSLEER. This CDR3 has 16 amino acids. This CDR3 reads CASSQEGLAGGWEQFF. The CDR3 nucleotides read TGCGCCAGCAGCCAAGAGGGTCTAGCGGGGGGGTGGGAGCAGTTCTTC.

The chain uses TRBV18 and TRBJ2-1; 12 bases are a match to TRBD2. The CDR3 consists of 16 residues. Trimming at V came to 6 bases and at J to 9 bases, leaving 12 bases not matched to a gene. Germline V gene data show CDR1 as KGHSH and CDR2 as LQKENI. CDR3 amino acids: CASSPATSGRGFEQFF. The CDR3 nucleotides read TGTGCCAGCTCCCCCGCGACTAGCGGGAGAGGGTTTGAGCAGTTCTTC.

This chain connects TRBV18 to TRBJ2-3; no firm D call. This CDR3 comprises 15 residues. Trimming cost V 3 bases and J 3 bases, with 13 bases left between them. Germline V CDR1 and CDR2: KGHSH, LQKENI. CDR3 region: CASSPSRQQTDTQYF. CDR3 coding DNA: TGTGCCAGCTCACCCTCGAGGCAGCAGACAGATACGCAGTATTTT. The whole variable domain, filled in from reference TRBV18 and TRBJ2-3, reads NAGVMQNPRHLVRRRGQEARLRCSPMKGHSHVYWYRQLPEEGLKFMVYLQKENIIDESGMPKERFSAEFPKEGPSILRIQQVVRGDSAAYFCASSPSRQQTDTQYFGPGTRLTVL.

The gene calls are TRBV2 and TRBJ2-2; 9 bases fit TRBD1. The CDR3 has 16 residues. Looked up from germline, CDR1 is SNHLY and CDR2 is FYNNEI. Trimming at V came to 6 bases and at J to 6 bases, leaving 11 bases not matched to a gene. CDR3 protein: CASSLPGQGPPGELFF. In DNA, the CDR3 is TGTGCCAGCAGCTTACCGGGACAGGGTCCCCCCGGGGAGCTGTTTTTT.

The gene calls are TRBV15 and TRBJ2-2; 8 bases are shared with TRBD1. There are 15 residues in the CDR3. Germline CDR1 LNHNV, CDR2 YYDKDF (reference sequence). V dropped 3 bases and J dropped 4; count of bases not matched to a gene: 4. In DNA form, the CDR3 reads TGTGCCACCAGCAGGGACAGGGCGATCACCGGGGAGCTGTTTTTT. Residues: CATSRDRAITGELFF.

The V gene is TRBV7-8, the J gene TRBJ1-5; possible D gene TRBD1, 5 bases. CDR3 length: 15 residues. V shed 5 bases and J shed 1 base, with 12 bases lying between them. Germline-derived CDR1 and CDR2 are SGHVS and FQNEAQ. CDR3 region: CASSPGTQSNQPQHF. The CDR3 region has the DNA TGTGCCAGCAGCCCCGGGACTCAGAGCAATCAGCCCCAGCATTTT.

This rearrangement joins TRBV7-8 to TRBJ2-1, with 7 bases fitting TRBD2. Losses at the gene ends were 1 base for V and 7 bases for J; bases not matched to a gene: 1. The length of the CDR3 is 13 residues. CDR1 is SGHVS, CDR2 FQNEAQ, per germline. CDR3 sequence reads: CASSLGGGNEQFF. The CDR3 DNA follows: TGTGCCAGCAGCTTAGGGGGGGGAAATGAGCAGTTCTTC.

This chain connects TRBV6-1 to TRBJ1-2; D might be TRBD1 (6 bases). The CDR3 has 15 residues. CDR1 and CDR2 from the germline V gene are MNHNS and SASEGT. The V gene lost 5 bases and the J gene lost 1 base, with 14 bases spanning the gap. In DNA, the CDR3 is TGTGCCAGCAGTCCGTCAGGGGCCCGTAACTATGGCTACACCTTC. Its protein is CASSPSGARNYGYTF.

CDR3 in DNA: TGCAGCGCCGGGACAGATAACACCGGGGAGCTGTTTTTT. Its translation: CSAGTDNTGELFF. The genes are TRBV29-1 and TRBJ2-2, with 7 bases identical to TRBD1. Germline values: CDR1 SQVTM, CDR2 ANQGSEA. This CDR3 region has 13 residues. V gave up 7 bases and J gave up 2 bases; unmatched junction bases: 4.

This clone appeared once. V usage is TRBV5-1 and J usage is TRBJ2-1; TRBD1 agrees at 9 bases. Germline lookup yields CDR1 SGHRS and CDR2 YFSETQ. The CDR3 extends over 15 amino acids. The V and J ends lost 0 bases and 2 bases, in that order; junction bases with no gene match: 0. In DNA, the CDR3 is TGCGCCAGCAGCTTGGGACAGGGGGCCTACAATGAGCAGTTCTTC. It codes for CASSLGQGAYNEQFF.

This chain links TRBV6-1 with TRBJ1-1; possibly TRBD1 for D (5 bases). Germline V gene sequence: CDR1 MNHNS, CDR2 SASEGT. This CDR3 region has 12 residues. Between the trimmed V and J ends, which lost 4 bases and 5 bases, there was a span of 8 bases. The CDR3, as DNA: TGTGCCAGCAGTGCGGGGGGGACTGAAGCTTTCTTT. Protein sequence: CASSAGGTEAFF.

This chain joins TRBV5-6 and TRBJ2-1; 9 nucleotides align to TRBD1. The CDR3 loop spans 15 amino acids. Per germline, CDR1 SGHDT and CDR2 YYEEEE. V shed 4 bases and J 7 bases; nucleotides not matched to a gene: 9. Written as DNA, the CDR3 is TGTGCCAGCAGCGCCGGACAGGGGCAGCGGAATGAGCAGTTCTTC. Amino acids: CASSAGQGQRNEQFF.

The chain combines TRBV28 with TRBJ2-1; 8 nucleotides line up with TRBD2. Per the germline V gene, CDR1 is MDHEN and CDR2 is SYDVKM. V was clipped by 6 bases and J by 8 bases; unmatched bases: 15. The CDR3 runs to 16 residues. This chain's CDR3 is CASSTFRGGPADEQFF. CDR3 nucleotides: TGTGCCAGCAGCACCTTCCGGGGGGGGCCGGCCGATGAGCAGTTCTTC.

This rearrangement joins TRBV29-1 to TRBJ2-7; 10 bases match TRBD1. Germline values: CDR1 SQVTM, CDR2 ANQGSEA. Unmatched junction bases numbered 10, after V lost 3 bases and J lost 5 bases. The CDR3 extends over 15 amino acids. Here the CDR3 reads CSVDSSRQGAHEQYF. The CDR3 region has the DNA TGCAGCGTTGACTCTTCGCGACAGGGGGCCCACGAGCAGTACTTC.

The CDR3 DNA follows: TGTGCCATCAGTGGGGACAGGGGTGGGGACGAGCAGTACTTC. Its protein is CAISGDRGGDEQYF. The chain links TRBV10-3 to TRBJ2-7; 10 positions agree with TRBD1. Trimming cost V 4 bases and J 5 bases; bases outside gene matches: 5. CDR1 and CDR2 from the germline V gene are ENHRY and SYGVKD. CDR3 size: 14 residues.

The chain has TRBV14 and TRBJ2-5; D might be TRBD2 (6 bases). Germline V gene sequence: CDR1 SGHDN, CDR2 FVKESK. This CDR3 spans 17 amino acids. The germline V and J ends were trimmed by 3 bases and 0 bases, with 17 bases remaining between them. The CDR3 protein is CASSHIETRENQETQYF. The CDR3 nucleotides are TGTGCCAGCAGCCATATAGAGACTAGAGAGAACCAAGAGACCCAGTACTTC.

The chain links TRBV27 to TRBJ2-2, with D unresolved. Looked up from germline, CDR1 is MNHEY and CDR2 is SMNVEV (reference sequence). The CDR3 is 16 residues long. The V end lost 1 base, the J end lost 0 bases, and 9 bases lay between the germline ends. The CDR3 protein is CASSLYSSPNTGELFF. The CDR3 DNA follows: TGTGCCAGCAGTTTATACAGTTCCCCGAACACCGGGGAGCTGTTTTTT.

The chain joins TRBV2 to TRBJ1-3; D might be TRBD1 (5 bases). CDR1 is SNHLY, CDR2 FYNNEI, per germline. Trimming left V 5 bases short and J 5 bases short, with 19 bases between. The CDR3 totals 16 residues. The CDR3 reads CASSPGTEGERNTIYF. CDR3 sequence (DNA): TGTGCCAGCAGTCCCGGGACGGAGGGTGAAAGAAACACCATATATTTT. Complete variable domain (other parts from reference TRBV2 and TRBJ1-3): EPEVTQTPSHQVTQMGQEVILRCVPISNHLYFYWYRQILGQKVEFLVSFYNNEISEKSEIFDDQFSVERPDGSNFTLKIRSTKLEDSAMYFCASSPGTEGERNTIYFGEGSWLTVV.

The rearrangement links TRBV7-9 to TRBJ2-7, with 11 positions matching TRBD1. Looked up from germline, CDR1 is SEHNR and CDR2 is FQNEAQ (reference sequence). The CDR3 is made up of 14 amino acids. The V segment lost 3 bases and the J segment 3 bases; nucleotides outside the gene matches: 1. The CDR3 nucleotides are TGTGCCAGCAGCTTGGGACAGGGGGTCTACGAGCAGTACTTC. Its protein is CASSLGQGVYEQYF.